This TCR beta chain was documented in a study of cytomegalovirus exposure and HLA in healthy donors. The CDR3 has 17 amino acids. Per the germline V gene, CDR1 is LGHNT and CDR2 is FRNRAP. V gave up 2 bases and J gave up 4 bases; unmatched junction bases: 10. Vbeta (60) and Jbeta (13) primers were used in the PCR. This table comes from immunoSEQ multiplex PCR, and its TCRdb copy is limited to in-frame clones, with some not included. The sample has 95,000 to 130,000 clones; 81% are singletons. Findings and limits, study-wide: Most TCRs appeared rarely, but some public TCRs recurred in many donors. The HLA-A and HLA-B alleles of most subjects were reportedly predicted accurately from TCR beta sequences.

With respect to this clone: Its specificity is not known.

The sequence was collected from a woman aged 25 to 45 in good health and CMV-seronegative. V usage is TRBV12-5 and J usage is TRBJ2-5; TRBD2 agrees at 10 bases. The sequenced sample was PBMCs. The CDR3 nucleotides are TGTGCTAGTGGTTTGACTAGCGGGAAGGGGGAAATAGAGACCCAGTACTTC. This translates into CASGLTSGKGEIETQYF.